This TCR beta chain emerged from a study of shared clonotypes between healthy human individuals (TCRdb year 2020). For the wider study: The cohort comprised a couple of women and a few men aged 18 to 49 years. To increase sequencing depth and limit assay-specific biases, TCR repertoire library preparation and sequencing were carried out by different laboratories using diverse techniques. For each donor, CD4 naive and CD4 memory were each given three plates, CD8 naive was given two plates, and CD8 memory was given one plate. Blood TCR repertoires of roughly 5 healthy adults were deeply sequenced to estimate repertoire size and the extent of clonotype sharing between individuals. Leukapheresis yielded between about 0.8 and 8.9 billion PBMCs per donor. The investigation overall reported the following: Pairwise subsampling indicated that sequencing depth was expected to affect the degree of clonotype sharing among donors. Sampling was restricted to blood, and TCR repertoires in tissue are likely to differ from TCR repertoires in blood. The genetic and exposure-history diversity represented was limited by the small number of donors. Rarefaction of sorted-subset datasets indicated incomplete sequencing despite the large sequencing depth. Across a handful of donors, approximately 5% of naive CD4, over 3% of naive CD8, under 2.5% of memory CD4, and 0.3% to 0.45% of memory CD8 clonotypes were shared. Naive subsets generally had larger estimated clonotype richness than memory subsets. Clonotypes shared by all four sorted-subset donors showed higher generation probabilities than non-shared clonotypes.

With respect to this clone: The antigen it binds to is not known. The input lacks base qualities; no much larger clone sits a single base away.

TCR CDR3 regions were amplified from genomic DNA by multiplex PCR using the deep immunoSEQ assay. For each cell subset, the extracted genomic DNA was distributed evenly across all wells of several immunoSEQ 96-well plates, and each plate served as one replicate. For sorted subsets, each replicate PCR was loaded with around 220 ng genomic DNA, equivalent to approximately 33,000 T cell genomes. The purified libraries were quantified using a Qubit 3.0 fluorometer, sized with a Bioanalyzer 2100, and then quantified again using the KAPA Library Quantification kit. Every immunoSEQ 96-well plate was sequenced on a separate single-read 150-cycle Illumina NextSeq 550 flow cell. On the authors' methods: Because the immunoSEQ output held only junctional sequences and lacked quality scores, the filtering could not match the filtering applied to full-length reads. To assign V/J genes and CDR3, sequences were annotated against IMGT germline references using PyIR, a Python wrapper for IgBLAST v1.9. Any read was removed if the V/J assignment was weak (E-value above 1e-6), the CDR3 was missing, or the read contained stop codons, out-of-frame junctions, or ambiguous translated residues. V3J clonotypes were defined as sequences sharing an identical inferred V gene, J gene, and CDR3 amino acid sequence. To compute the percentage overlap between repertoires, the number of shared unique clonotypes was divided by the size of the smaller repertoire. Richness of each repertoire was evaluated using RTK rarefaction, the Chao1 estimator, and Recon v2.1 estimates of unobserved clonotypes. Generation probabilities were computed with OLGA for all TCRbeta clonotypes obtained by the gDNA method from several donors. TCRdb re-hosts the immuneACCESS table, in-frame sequences only. Its copies lack some clones; in the studies checked, an unresolved V gene accounts for under half of them, and the cause for the rest is not known. V and J calls and clone size follow that table, whereas D and trimming were derived from the DNA. This sample comprises about 2.1 million clones, roughly 91% of them detected only once. The ten largest clones capture 1.5% to 2% of the sample.

For the CD8 naive samples, CD45RO-negative cells were positively selected for CCR7, yielding a CD45RA+CCR7+ population from which TemRA cells were excluded. Donors were healthy HIV-negative adults with no recently reported acute infections or vaccinations. Every donor was a Caucasian adult residing in Nashville, Tennessee, USA. Blood was collected by leukapheresis, and PBMCs were isolated by Ficoll-Histopaque density gradient centrifugation and then cryopreserved in liquid nitrogen vapor phase. Purity and quantity of every magnetically sorted T cell population were checked by analytical flow cytometry. Genomic DNA was isolated from every sorted fraction and measured by UV absorbance on a Nanodrop 2000c. Taken from the germline V gene, the CDR1 and CDR2 loops are SQVTM and ANQGSEA. Unmatched junction bases come to 10, with V trimmed by 4 bases and J by 6 bases. From the cysteine up to the phenylalanine, the CDR3 has a length of 15 residues. Only the CDR3 region is kept as DNA, spanning 45 bases read in frame from base 1.

This receptor chain uses TRBV29-1 and TRBJ2-1; 9 middle bases align to TRBD1. Material: naive CD8+ T cells from PBMCs. This specimen's cell subset or site label, interpreted: CD45RA+CCR7+. The receptor was derived from a man aged 18 to 29 in good health. Some clones in this sample may be carry-over from other donors' samples. The CDR3 in this case is CSVGEGGQGGNEQFF. The nucleotides read TGCAGCGTTGGGGAAGGGGGACAGGGCGGCAATGAGCAGTTCTTC.